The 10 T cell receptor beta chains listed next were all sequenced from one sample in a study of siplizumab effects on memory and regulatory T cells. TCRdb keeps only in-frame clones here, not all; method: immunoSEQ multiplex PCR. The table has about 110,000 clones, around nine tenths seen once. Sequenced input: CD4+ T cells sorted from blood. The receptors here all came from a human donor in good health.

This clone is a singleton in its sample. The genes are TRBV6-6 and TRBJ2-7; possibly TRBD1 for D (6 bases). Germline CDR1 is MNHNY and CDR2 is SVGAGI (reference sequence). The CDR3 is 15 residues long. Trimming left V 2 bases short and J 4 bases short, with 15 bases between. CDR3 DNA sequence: TGTGCCAGCAGTTACCGGACAGAGGGTAGATACGAGCAGTACTTC. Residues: CASSYRTEGRYEQYF.

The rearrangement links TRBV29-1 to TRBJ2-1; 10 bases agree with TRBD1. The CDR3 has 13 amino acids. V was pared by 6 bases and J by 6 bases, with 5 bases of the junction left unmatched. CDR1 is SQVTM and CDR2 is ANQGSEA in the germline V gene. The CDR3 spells CSVRQGAGNEQFF. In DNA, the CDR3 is TGCAGCGTCCGACAGGGGGCGGGCAATGAGCAGTTCTTC.

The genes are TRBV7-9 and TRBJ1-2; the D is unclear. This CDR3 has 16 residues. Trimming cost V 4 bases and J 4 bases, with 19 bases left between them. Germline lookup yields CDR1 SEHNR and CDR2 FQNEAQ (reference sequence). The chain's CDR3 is CASSSPPDGFSYGYTF. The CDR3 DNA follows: TGTGCCAGCAGCTCTCCACCGGACGGGTTTAGCTATGGCTACACCTTC. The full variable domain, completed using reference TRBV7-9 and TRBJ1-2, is DTGVSQNPRHKITKRGQNVTFRCDPISEHNRLYWYRQTLGQGPEFLTYFQNEAQLEKSRLLSDRFSAERPKGSFSTLEIQRTEQGDSAMYLCASSSPPDGFSYGYTFGSGTRLTVV.

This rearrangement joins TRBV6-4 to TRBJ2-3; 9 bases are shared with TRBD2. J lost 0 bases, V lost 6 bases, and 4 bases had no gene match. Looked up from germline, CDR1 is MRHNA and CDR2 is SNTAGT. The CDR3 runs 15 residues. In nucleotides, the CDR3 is TGTGCCAGCAGCAAGCTAGCGGGAAGCACAGATACGCAGTATTTT. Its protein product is CASSKLAGSTDTQYF.

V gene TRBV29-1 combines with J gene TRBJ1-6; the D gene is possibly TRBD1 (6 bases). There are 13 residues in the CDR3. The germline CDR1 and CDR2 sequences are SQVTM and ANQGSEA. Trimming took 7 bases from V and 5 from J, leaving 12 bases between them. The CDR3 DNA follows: TGCAGCGCTCTACAGGGAGATAATTCACCCCTCCACTTT. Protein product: CSALQGDNSPLHF.

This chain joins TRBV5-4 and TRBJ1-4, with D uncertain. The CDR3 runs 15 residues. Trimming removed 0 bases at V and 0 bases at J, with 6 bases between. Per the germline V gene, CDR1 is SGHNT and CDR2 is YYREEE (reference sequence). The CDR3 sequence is CASSLGQTTNEKLFF. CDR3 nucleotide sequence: TGTGCCAGCAGCTTGGGTCAGACAACTAATGAAAAACTGTTTTTT.

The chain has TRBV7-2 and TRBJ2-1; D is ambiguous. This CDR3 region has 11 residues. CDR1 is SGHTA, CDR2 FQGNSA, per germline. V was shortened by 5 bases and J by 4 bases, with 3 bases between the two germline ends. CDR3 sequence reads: CASSAYNEQFF. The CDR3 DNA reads TGTGCCAGCAGCGCGTACAATGAGCAGTTCTTC.

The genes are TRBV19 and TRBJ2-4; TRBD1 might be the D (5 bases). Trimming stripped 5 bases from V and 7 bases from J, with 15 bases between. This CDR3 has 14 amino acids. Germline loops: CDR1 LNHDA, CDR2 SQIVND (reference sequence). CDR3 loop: CASSPRVALNIQYF. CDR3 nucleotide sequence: TGTGCCAGTAGTCCCAGGGTTGCTCTCAACATTCAGTACTTC. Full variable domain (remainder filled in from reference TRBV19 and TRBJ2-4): DGGITQSPKYLFRKEGQNVTLSCEQNLNHDAMYWYRQDPGQGLRLIYYSQIVNDFQKGDIAEGYSVSREKKESFPLTVTSAQKNPTAFYLCASSPRVALNIQYFGAGTRLSVL.

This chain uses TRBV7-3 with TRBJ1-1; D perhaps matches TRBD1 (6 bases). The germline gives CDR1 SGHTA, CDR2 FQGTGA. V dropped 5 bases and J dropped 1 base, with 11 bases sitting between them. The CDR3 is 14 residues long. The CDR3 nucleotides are TGTGCCAGCAGCGCGACAGGAGAGAACACTGAAGCTTTCTTT. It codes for CASSATGENTEAFF.

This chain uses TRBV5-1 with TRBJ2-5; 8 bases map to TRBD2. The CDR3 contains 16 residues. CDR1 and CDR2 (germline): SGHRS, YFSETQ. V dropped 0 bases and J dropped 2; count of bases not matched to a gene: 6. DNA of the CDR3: TGCGCCAGCAGCTTGGCGGCTAGCGGGCCTCAAGAGACCCAGTACTTC. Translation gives CASSLAASGPQETQYF.